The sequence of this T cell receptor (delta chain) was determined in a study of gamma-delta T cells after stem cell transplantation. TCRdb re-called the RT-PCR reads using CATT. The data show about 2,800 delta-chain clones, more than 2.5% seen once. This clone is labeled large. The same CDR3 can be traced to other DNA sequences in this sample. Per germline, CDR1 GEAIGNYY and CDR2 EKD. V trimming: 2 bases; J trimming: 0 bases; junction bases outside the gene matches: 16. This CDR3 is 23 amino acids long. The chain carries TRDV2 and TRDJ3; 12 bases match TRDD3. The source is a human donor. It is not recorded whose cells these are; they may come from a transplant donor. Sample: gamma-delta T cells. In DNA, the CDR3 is TGTGCCTGTGACATCGTGTTGACTGGGGGATACCCTGTGGGCTCCTGGGACACCCGACAGATGTTTTTC. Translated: CACDIVLTGGYPVGSWDTRQMFF.